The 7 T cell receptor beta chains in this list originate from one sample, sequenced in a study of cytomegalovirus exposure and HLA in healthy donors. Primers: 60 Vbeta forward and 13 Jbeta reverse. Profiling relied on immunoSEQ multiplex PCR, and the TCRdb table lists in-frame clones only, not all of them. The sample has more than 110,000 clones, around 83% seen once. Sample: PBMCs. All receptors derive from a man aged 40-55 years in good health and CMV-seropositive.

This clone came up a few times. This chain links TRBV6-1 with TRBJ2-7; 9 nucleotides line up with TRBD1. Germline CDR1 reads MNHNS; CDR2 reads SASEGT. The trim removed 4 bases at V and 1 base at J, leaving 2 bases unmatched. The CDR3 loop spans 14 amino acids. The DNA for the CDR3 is TGTGCCAGCAGTGGGACAGGGGTTTCCTACGAGCAGTACTTC. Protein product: CASSGTGVSYEQYF.

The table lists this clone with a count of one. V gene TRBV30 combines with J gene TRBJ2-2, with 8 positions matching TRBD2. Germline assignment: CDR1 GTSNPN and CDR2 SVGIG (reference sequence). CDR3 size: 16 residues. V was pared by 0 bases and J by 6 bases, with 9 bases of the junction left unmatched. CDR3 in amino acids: CAWSVLAGWGAGELFF. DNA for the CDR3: TGTGCCTGGAGTGTATTAGCGGGGTGGGGGGCCGGGGAGCTGTTTTTT.

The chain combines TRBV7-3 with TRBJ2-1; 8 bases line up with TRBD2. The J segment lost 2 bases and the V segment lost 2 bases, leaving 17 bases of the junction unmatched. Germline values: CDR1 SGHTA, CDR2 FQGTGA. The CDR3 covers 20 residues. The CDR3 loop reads CASSLGAGASGSSAYNEQFF. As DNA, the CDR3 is TGTGCCAGCAGCTTAGGTGCGGGGGCTAGCGGGTCTTCGGCCTACAATGAGCAGTTCTTC. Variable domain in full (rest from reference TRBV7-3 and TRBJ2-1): GAGVSQTPSNKVTEKGKYVELRCDPISGHTALYWYRQSLGQGPEFLIYFQGTGAADDSGLPNDRFFAVRPEGSVSTLKIQRTERGDSAVYLCASSLGAGASGSSAYNEQFFGPGTRLTVL.

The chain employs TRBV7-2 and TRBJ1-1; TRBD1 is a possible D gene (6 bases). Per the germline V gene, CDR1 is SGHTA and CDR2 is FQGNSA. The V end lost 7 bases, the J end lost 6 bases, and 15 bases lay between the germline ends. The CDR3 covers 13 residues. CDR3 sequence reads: CASTSQGSAEAFF. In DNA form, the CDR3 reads TGTGCCAGCACCTCTCAGGGGTCGGCTGAAGCTTTCTTT.

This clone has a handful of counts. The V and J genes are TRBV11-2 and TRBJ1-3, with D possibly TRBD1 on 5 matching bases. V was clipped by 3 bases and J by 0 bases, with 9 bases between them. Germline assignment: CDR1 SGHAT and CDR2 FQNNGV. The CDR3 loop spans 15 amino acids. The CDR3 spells CASSFLTGSGNTIYF. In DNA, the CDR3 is TGTGCCAGCAGCTTTTTAACAGGCTCTGGAAACACCATATATTTT.

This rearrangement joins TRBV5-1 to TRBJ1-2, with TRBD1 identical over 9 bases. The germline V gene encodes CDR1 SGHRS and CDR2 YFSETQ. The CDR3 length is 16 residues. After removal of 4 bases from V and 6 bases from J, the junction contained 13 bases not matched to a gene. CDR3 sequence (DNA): TGCGCCAGCAGCCTAACGAACCCTCGACAGGGGGATGGCTACACCTTC. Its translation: CASSLTNPRQGDGYTF.

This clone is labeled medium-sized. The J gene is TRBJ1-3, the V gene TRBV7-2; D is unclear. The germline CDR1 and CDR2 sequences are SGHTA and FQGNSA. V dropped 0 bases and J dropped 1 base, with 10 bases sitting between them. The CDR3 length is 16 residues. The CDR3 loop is CASSLALYESGNTIYF. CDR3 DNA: TGTGCCAGCAGCTTAGCCCTTTACGAGTCTGGAAACACCATATATTTT.